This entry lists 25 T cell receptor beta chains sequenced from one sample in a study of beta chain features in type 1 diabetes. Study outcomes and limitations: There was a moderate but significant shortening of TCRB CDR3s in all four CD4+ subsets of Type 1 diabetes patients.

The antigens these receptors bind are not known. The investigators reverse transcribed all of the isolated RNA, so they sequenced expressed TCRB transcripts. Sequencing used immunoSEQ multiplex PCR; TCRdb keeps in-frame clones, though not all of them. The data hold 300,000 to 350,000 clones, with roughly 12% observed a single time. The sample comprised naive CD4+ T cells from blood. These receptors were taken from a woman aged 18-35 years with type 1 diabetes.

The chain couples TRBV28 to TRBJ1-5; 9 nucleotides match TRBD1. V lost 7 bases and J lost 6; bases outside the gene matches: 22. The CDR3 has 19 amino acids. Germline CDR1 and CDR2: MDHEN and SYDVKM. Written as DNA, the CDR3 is TGTGCCAGCACTTTCTCCCGGGGGTTCCGGACAGGGGCAAGTCAGCCCCAGCATTTT. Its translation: CASTFSRGFRTGASQPQHF.

The CDR3, as DNA: TGTGCCAGCAGCCCCAGACTTCTCTCAGATACGCAGTATTTT. Translation gives CASSPRLLSDTQYF. The rearrangement links TRBV9 to TRBJ2-3; D ambiguous. V was clipped by 4 bases and J by 4 bases, with 13 bases between them. Germline-derived CDR1 and CDR2 are SGDLS and YYNGEE. The CDR3 extends over 14 amino acids.

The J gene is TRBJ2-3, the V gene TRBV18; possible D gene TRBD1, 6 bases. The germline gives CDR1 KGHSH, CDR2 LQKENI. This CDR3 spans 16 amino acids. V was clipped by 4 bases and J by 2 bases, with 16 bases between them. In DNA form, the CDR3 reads TGTGCCAGCTCACAGTGGGAAGGACAGATCACAGATACGCAGTATTTT. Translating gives CASSQWEGQITDTQYF.

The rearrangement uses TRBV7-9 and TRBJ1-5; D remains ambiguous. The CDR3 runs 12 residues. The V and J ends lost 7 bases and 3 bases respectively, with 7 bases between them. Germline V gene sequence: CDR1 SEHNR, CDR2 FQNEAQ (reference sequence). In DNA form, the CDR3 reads TGTGCCAGCACAGTAAACAATCAGCCCCAGCATTTT. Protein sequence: CASTVNNQPQHF.

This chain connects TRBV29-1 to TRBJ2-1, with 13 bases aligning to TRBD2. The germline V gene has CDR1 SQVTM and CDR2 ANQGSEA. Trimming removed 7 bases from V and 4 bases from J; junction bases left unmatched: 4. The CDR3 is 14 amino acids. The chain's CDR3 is CSGKGLAGYNEQFF. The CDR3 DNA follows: TGCAGCGGTAAGGGACTAGCGGGATACAATGAGCAGTTCTTC.

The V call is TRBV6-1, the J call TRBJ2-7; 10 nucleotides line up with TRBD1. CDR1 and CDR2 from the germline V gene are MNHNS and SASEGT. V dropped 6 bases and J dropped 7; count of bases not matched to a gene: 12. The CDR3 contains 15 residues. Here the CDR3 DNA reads TGTGCCAGCAGGGCCGGGACAGGGGCTATTTGGGAGCAGTACGTC. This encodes CASRAGTGAIWEQYV.

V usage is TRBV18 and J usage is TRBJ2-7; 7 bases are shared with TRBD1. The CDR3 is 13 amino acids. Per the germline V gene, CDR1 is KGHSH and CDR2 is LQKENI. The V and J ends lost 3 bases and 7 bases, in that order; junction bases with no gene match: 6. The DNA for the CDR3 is TGTGCCAGCTCACCTTACAGGGGAGAGGAGCAGTACTTC. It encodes CASSPYRGEEQYF.

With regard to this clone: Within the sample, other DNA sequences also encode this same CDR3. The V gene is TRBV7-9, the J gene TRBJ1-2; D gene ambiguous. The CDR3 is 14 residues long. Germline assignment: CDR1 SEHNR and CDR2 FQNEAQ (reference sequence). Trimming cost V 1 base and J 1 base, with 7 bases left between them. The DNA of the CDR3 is TGTGCCAGCAGCTTAGGGCAGAATAACTATGGCTACACCTTC. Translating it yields CASSLGQNNYGYTF.

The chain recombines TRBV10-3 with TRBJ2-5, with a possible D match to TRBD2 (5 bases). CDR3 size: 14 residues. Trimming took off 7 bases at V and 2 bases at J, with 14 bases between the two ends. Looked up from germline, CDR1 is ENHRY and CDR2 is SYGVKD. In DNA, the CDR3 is TGTGCCATCACTGACGGTACTAGGCAAGAGACCCAGTACTTC. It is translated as CAITDGTRQETQYF.

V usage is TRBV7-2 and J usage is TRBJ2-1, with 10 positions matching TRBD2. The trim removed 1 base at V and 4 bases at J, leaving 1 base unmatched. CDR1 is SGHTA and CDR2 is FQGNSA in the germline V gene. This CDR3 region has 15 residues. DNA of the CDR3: TGTGCCAGCAGCTTAGAACTAGCGGGGTACAATGAGCAGTTCTTC. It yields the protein CASSLELAGYNEQFF.

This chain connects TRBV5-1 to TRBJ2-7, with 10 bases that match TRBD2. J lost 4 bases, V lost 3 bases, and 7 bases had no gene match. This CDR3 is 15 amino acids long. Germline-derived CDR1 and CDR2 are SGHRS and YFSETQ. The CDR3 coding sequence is TGCGCCAGCAGCTCGTCAGGACTAGCGGTGTACGAGCAGTACTTC. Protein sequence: CASSSSGLAVYEQYF. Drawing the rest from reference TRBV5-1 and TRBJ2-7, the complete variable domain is KAGVTQTPRYLIKTRGQQVTLSCSPISGHRSVSWYQQTPGQGLQFLFEYFSETQRNKGNFPGRFSGRQFSNSRSEMNVSTLELGDSALYLCASSSSGLAVYEQYFGPGTRLTVT.

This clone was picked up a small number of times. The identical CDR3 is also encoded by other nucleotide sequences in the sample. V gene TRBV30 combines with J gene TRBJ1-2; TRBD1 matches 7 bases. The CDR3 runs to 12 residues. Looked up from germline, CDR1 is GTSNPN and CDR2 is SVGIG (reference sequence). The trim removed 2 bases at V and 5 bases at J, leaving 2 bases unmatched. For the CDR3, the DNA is TGTGCCTGGAGTCAACAGGGGTATGGCTACACCTTC. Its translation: CAWSQQGYGYTF.

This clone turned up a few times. As DNA, the CDR3 is TGTGCCAGCAGTTACCAGGGACAGGGGTTTGCCGAGCAGTACTTC. Residues: CASSYQGQGFAEQYF. The chain has TRBV6-5 and TRBJ2-7, with TRBD1 matching 10 bases. V lost 2 bases and J lost 6; bases outside the gene matches: 7. Germline CDR1 is MNHEY and CDR2 is SVGAGI. This CDR3 region has 15 residues.

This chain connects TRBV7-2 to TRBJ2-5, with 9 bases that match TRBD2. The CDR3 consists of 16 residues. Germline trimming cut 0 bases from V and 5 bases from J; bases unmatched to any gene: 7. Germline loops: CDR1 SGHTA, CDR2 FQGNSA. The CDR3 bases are TGTGCCAGCAGCTTAGCCCCTAGCGGGGCGGGGGAGACCCAGTACTTC. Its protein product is CASSLAPSGAGETQYF.

The CDR3 nucleotides are TGTGCCAGCACCCCGGGAGTTAGCGGCCAAGAGACCCAGTACTTC. It is translated as CASTPGVSGQETQYF. The J gene is TRBJ2-5, the V gene TRBV11-2, with D tentatively TRBD2 (6 bases). The germline V gene encodes CDR1 SGHAT and CDR2 FQNNGV. Deletions cut 7 bases from V and 1 base from J, with 16 bases between. The CDR3 totals 15 residues.

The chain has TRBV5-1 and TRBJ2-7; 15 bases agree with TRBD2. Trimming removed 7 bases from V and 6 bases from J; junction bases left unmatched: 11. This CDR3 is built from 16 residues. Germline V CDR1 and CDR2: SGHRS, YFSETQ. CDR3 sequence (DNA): TGCGCCAGCTCTGGACTAGCGGGAGGGCCGCCTAGCGAGCAGTACTTC. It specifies CASSGLAGGPPSEQYF.

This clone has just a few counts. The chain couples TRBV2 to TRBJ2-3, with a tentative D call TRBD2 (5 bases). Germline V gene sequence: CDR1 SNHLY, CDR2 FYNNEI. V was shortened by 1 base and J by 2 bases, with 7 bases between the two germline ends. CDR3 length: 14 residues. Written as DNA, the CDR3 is TGTGCCAGCAGTGAAGGAGGGCTCACAGATACGCAGTATTTT. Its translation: CASSEGGLTDTQYF.

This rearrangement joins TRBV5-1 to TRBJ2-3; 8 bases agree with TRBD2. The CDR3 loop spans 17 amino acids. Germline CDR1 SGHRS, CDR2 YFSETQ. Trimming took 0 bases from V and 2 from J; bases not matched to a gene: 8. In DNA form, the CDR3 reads TGCGCCAGCAGCTTGGAGGGAGTAGCGGGGTCCACAGATACGCAGTATTTT. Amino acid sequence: CASSLEGVAGSTDTQYF.

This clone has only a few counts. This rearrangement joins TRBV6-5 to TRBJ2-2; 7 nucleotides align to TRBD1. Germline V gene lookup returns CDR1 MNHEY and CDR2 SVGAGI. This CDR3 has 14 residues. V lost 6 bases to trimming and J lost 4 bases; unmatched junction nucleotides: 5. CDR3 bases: TGTGCCAGCAGGAGACAGGGAGTCACCGGGGAGCTGTTTTTT. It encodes CASRRQGVTGELFF.

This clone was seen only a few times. CDR3 nucleotide sequence: TGTGCCAGCTCACCCGGGCCTAGGAGGGGCTACAATGAGCAGTTCTTC. Translating it yields CASSPGPRRGYNEQFF. This rearrangement joins TRBV18 to TRBJ2-1, with D perhaps matching TRBD2 (6 bases). From germline, CDR1 is KGHSH and CDR2 LQKENI. The CDR3 runs 16 residues. The V end lost 3 bases, the J end lost 3 bases, and 15 bases lay between the germline ends.

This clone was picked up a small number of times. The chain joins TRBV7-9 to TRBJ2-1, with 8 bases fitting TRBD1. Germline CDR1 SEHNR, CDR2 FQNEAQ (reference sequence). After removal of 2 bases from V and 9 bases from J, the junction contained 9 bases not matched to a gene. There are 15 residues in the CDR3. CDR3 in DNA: TGTGCCAGCAGCTTAATGGATCTACAGGGGGGTGAGCAGTTCTTC. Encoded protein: CASSLMDLQGGEQFF. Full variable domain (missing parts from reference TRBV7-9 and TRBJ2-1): DTGVSQNPRHKITKRGQNVTFRCDPISEHNRLYWYRQTLGQGPEFLTYFQNEAQLEKSRLLSDRFSAERPKGSFSTLEIQRTEQGDSAMYLCASSLMDLQGGEQFFGPGTRLTVL.

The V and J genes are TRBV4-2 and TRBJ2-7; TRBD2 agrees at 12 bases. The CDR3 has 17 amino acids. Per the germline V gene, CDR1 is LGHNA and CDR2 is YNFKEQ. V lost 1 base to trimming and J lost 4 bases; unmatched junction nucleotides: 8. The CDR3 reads CASSQVLGTSGPYEQYF. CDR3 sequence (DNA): TGTGCCAGCAGCCAAGTCCTCGGGACTAGCGGGCCATACGAGCAGTACTTC.

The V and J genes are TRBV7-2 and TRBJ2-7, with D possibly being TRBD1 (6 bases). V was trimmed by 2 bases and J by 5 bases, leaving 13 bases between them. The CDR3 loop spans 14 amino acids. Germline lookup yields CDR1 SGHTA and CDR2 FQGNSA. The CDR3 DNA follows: TGTGCCAGCAGCTTAAAGGCAGGGGTGGACGAGCAGTACGTC. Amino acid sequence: CASSLKAGVDEQYV.

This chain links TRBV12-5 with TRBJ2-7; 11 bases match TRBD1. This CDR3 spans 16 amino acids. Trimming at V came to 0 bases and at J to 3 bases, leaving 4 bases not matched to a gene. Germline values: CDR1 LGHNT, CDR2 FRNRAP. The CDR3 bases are TGTGCTAGTGGTTTGGTACGGGGACAGGGGGACTACGAGCAGTACGTC. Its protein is CASGLVRGQGDYEQYV.

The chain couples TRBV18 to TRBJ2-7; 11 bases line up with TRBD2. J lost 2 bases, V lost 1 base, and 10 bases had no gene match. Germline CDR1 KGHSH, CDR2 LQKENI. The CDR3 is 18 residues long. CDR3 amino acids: CASSPLGLAEAGPYEQYV. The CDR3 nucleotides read TGTGCCAGCTCACCACTGGGACTAGCGGAAGCTGGGCCCTACGAGCAGTACGTC.